These 12 T cell receptor gamma chains were all obtained from the same sample, sequenced in a study of gamma-delta chains in newborns, infants, children. TCRdb reprocessed the reads using CATT. The table includes roughly 96 gamma-chain clones, just under 95% detected once. The input for sequencing was blood, taken at week 4. The receptor set was obtained from a child who was a newborn, infant or young child, either healthy, febrile or measles-vaccinated (not recorded which). This table probably holds off-target reads from a library built for another chain.

With respect to this clone: Because the CDR3's place on the DNA is in doubt, the DNA is left out and the CDR3 is given as listed by TCRdb. The V gene corresponds to TRGV9; no J gene was called. The CDR3 length equals 25 residues, ends included. The germline V gene has CDR1 GITISATS and CDR2 ISYDGTV (reference sequence). The CDR3 sequence is CACDTAWGSSWDTRQMFFGTGIKLF.

A note on this clone: The limits of the CDR3 on the DNA are not certain, so only TCRdb's listed CDR3 is given. No J gene call was made, and the V gene is TRGV9. The CDR3 numbers 27 amino acids, ends counted. Germline assignment: CDR1 GITISATS and CDR2 ISYDGTV (reference sequence). The CDR3 protein is CACDSPGGYAGSWDTRQMFFGTGIKLF.

Comment on this clone: No DNA is shown, since the ends of the CDR3 on it are uncertain; the CDR3 is the one TCRdb lists. TRGV9 is the V gene, and the J gene was not called. Germline CDR1 and CDR2: GITISATS and ISYDGTV (reference sequence). From its first to its last residue, the CDR3 has 24 amino acids. This CDR3 is CACEYWGSSWDTRQMFFGTGIKLF.

This clone was counted a single time. The DNA is left out, because the CDR3 cannot be placed on it with certainty; the CDR3 is given as TCRdb lists it. Additional DNA sequences in this sample encode the identical CDR3. No J gene was named, though the V gene is TRGV9. In germline, CDR1 is GITISATS, CDR2 ISYDGTV (reference sequence). The CDR3 length is 26 residues, termini included. The CDR3 protein is CACDTVLGDSSWDTRQMFFGTGIKLF.

In regard to this clone: Because the CDR3's place on the DNA is in doubt, the DNA is left out and the CDR3 is given as listed by TCRdb. The CDR3 reads CACDTVWGKSSWDTRQMFFGTGIKLF. The V gene corresponds to TRGV9; no J gene was called. Germline V CDR1 and CDR2: GITISATS, ISYDGTV (reference sequence). From its first to its last residue, the CDR3 has 26 amino acids.

No J gene was assigned, while the V gene was called as TRGV9. Germline CDR1 and CDR2: GITISATS and ISYDGTV (reference sequence). The length of the CDR3 is 20 residues. DNA of the CDR3: TGTGCCTGTGACCCTCTCGGGGATACTGTGGAGAAAGCTTTGACAGCACAACTCTTCTTT. Its protein product is CACDPLGDTVEKALTAQLFF.

In the case of this clone: It is unclear where the CDR3 begins or ends on the DNA, so no DNA is shown, and the CDR3 is as TCRdb lists it. The CDR3 loop reads CACDILGDWDTRQMFFGTGIKLF. The V gene reported is TRGV9; the J gene is uncalled. Germline CDR1 is GITISATS and CDR2 is ISYDGTV (reference sequence). The length of the CDR3 is 23 amino acids, counting both ends.

This clone was seen once. No DNA is shown, since the ends of the CDR3 on it are uncertain; the CDR3 is the one TCRdb lists. Called V gene: TRGV9; the J gene was not called. The CDR3 contains 25 residues when both ends are counted. Germline V gene data show CDR1 as GITISATS and CDR2 as ISYDGTV (reference sequence). CDR3 sequence: CACDTVLGGYWDTRQMFFGTGIKLF.

Note on this clone: No DNA is shown, since the ends of the CDR3 on it are uncertain; the CDR3 is the one TCRdb lists. CDR3: CACDTASSWDTRQMFFGTGIKLF. V gene TRGV9 was called; the J gene was not. CDR1 and CDR2 from the germline V gene are GITISATS and ISYDGTV (reference sequence). The CDR3 is 23 residues long, ends included.

Comment on this clone: The limits of the CDR3 on the DNA are not certain, so only TCRdb's listed CDR3 is given. The CDR3: CACDTWGGSSWDTRQMFFGTGIKLF. The V gene corresponds to TRGV9; no J gene was called. Germline CDR1 is GITISATS and CDR2 is ISYDGTV (reference sequence). The CDR3 is made up of 25 amino acids, end residues included.

For this clone: The DNA is left out, because the CDR3 cannot be placed on it with certainty; the CDR3 is given as TCRdb lists it. The J gene has no call, while the V gene is TRGV9. A total of 25 residues make up the CDR3, ends included. Germline V gene sequence: CDR1 GITISATS, CDR2 ISYDGTV (reference sequence). The CDR3 reads CACDILGDSSWDTRQMFFGTGIKLF.

No J gene call was made, and the V gene is TRGV9. The CDR3 contains 19 residues. CDR1 is GITISATS and CDR2 is ISYDGTV in the germline V gene (reference sequence). In DNA, the CDR3 is TGTGCCTGTGACAGCGTACTGAGGGGGATGGACGCTTTGACAGCACAACTCTTCTTT. Its protein is CACDSVLRGMDALTAQLFF.